This record concerns one T cell receptor beta chain sequence. This specimen comes from a study of T cell changes during pregnancy in multiple sclerosis. The germline V and J ends were trimmed by 0 bases and 0 bases, with 13 bases remaining between them. The germline gives CDR1 LGHNA, CDR2 YNFKEQ. The CDR3 consists of 17 residues. TCRdb keeps only in-frame clones here, not all; method: immunoSEQ multiplex PCR. The sample yields nearly 110,000 clones, 80% to 95% seen once. The sequence was obtained from a female donor in good health, enrolled as a control in a pregnancy study. The chain couples TRBV4-2 to TRBJ2-3, with a tentative D call TRBD2 (5 bases). The sequences come from peripheral blood, collected in the third trimester of pregnancy. The CDR3 loop is CASSQEVGILSTDTQYF. CDR3 coding DNA: TGTGCCAGCAGCCAAGAAGTCGGGATTCTGAGCACAGATACGCAGTATTTT.